Shown below are 32 T cell receptor beta chains from a single sample sequenced in a study of blood T cell repertoires in COVID-19. TCRdb's table, derived via immunoSEQ multiplex PCR, lists solely in-frame clones and lacks some. The data hold roughly 16,000 clones, with approximately 86% observed a single time. Sequenced material: peripheral blood. These receptors all come from a human donor in a cohort sampled during active COVID-19.

This clone is categorized as medium-sized (0.01 to 0.1%). The genes are TRBV10-2 and TRBJ1-1, with unresolved D. This CDR3 is built from 12 residues. CDR1 is WSHSY, CDR2 SAAADI, per germline. V lost 5 bases to trimming and J lost 5 bases, with 9 bases between them. The CDR3 sequence is CASSRGETEAFF. The CDR3 DNA reads as TGCGCCAGCAGTCGGGGTGAGACTGAAGCTTTCTTT.

The chain recombines TRBV7-2 with TRBJ2-7; 10 bases align to TRBD1. The CDR3 length is 16 residues. V lost 5 bases, J lost 6 bases, and 13 bases stayed unmatched. The germline CDR1 and CDR2 sequences are SGHTA and FQGNSA. The CDR3 is CASSPRGGTGVLEQYF. CDR3 nucleotide sequence: TGTGCCAGCAGCCCTCGTGGGGGGACAGGGGTTCTCGAGCAGTACTTC.

This clone appeared a single time. The V gene is TRBV2, the J gene TRBJ1-5, with D possibly TRBD1 on 6 matching bases. The CDR3 contains 14 residues. Per the germline V gene, CDR1 is SNHLY and CDR2 is FYNNEI. V lost 6 bases, J lost 6 bases, and 15 bases lay in between. Here the CDR3 DNA reads TGTGCCAGCAGGACGACAGGTTCTGGTCAGCCCCAGCATTTT. The encoded protein is CASRTTGSGQPQHF. Variable domain in full (rest from reference TRBV2 and TRBJ1-5): EPEVTQTPSHQVTQMGQEVILRCVPISNHLYFYWYRQILGQKVEFLVSFYNNEISEKSEIFDDQFSVERPDGSNFTLKIRSTKLEDSAMYFCASRTTGSGQPQHFGDGTRLSIL.

The chain employs TRBV5-1 and TRBJ1-2; no reliable D call. Germline V lookup: CDR1 SGHRS, CDR2 YFSETQ. The V and J ends lost 1 base and 10 bases respectively, with 14 bases between them. This CDR3 region has 13 residues. CDR3 sequence: CASSLLGKADYTF. CDR3 sequence (DNA): TGCGCCAGCAGCTTGCTAGGAAAGGCGGACTACACCTTC.

The chain joins TRBV29-1 to TRBJ1-2, with 7 bases that match TRBD1. The V segment lost 7 bases and the J segment 4 bases; nucleotides outside the gene matches: 6. The CDR3 is made up of 12 amino acids. CDR1 is SQVTM and CDR2 is ANQGSEA in the germline V gene. The chain's CDR3 is CSAGQERYGYTF. DNA of the CDR3: TGCAGCGCTGGACAGGAACGCTATGGCTACACCTTC.

The chain links TRBV4-3 to TRBJ2-3; 11 bases match TRBD1. CDR3 size: 16 residues. V trimming: 0 bases; J trimming: 7 bases; junction bases outside the gene matches: 6. Looked up from germline, CDR1 is LGHNA and CDR2 is YSLEER. CDR3 amino acids: CASSQDVGQGANTQYF. DNA for the CDR3: TGCGCCAGCAGCCAAGACGTCGGACAGGGGGCTAATACGCAGTATTTT.

This chain links TRBV5-1 with TRBJ1-6, with TRBD1 identical over 7 bases. Germline V lookup: CDR1 SGHRS, CDR2 YFSETQ. The V gene end was trimmed by 4 bases and the J gene end by 7 bases; junction bases not matched to a gene: 11. The CDR3 runs 16 residues. The CDR3: CASSPDLDRPNSPLHF. The CDR3 nucleotides are TGCGCCAGCAGCCCGGACTTGGACAGGCCCAATTCACCCCTCCACTTT. The entire variable domain, with the rest obtained from reference TRBV5-1 and TRBJ1-6, is as follows: KAGVTQTPRYLIKTRGQQVTLSCSPISGHRSVSWYQQTPGQGLQFLFEYFSETQRNKGNFPGRFSGRQFSNSRSEMNVSTLELGDSALYLCASSPDLDRPNSPLHFGNGTRLTVT.

The rearrangement links TRBV11-2 to TRBJ2-3; weak D call: TRBD2 (5 bases). Trimming removed 0 bases from V and 6 bases from J, with 10 bases in between. The germline V gene encodes CDR1 SGHAT and CDR2 FQNNGV. The CDR3 totals 14 residues. CDR3 nucleotide sequence: TGTGCCAGCAGCTTAGAACTAGTTGGGGATACGCAGTATTTT. Protein product: CASSLELVGDTQYF.

The chain has TRBV18 and TRBJ2-7; 7 bases are shared with TRBD1. In germline, CDR1 is KGHSH, CDR2 LQKENI. This CDR3 is 13 amino acids long. V was pared by 3 bases and J by 3 bases, with 2 bases of the junction left unmatched. CDR3 nucleotide sequence: TGTGCCAGCTCACCGGGACAGAGCTACGAGCAGTACTTC. This sequence encodes CASSPGQSYEQYF.

The V and J genes are TRBV3-1 (or the pseudogene TRBV3-2) and TRBJ2-5; D remains ambiguous. CDR1 is LGHDT and CDR2 is YNNKEL in the germline V gene (reference sequence). With 0 bases removed from V and 4 bases from J, the gap between germline ends came to 9 bases. CDR3 length equals 14 residues. The CDR3 loop is CASSQEVSGETQYF. DNA for the CDR3: TGTGCCAGCAGCCAAGAAGTCTCGGGAGAGACCCAGTACTTC.

The sample holds a few counts of this clone. The rearrangement links TRBV2 to TRBJ1-2, with D possibly being TRBD1 (5 bases). V shed 2 bases and J shed 6 bases, with 7 bases lying between them. The CDR3 runs 12 residues. Looked up from germline, CDR1 is SNHLY and CDR2 is FYNNEI. The CDR3 protein is CASSEQGDGYTF. The CDR3 nucleotides are TGTGCCAGCAGTGAACAGGGTGATGGCTACACCTTC.

The rearrangement links TRBV6-5 to TRBJ1-4; D ambiguous. Germline assignment: CDR1 MNHEY and CDR2 SVGAGI. The V end was cut by 2 bases, the J end by 0 bases, with 4 bases between. The CDR3 is made up of 14 amino acids. CDR3 sequence (DNA): TGTGCCAGCAGTTACAGCGCAACTAATGAAAAACTGTTTTTT. It is translated as CASSYSATNEKLFF.

This chain links TRBV6-5 with TRBJ1-1, with 7 bases fitting TRBD1. Unmatched junction bases numbered 9, after V lost 0 bases and J lost 8 bases. Per germline, CDR1 MNHEY and CDR2 SVGAGI. This CDR3 has 15 amino acids. CDR3 sequence (DNA): TGTGCCAGCAGTTACTCCCAGACGGGACAGAGAGAAGCTTTCTTT. This encodes CASSYSQTGQREAFF.

The rearrangement joins TRBV14 to TRBJ2-5; 7 bases fit TRBD2. With 0 bases clipped from V and 3 bases from J, the junction kept 4 bases outside the gene matches. This CDR3 is built from 15 residues. Germline CDR1 and CDR2: SGHDN and FVKESK. The CDR3 nucleotides are TGTGCCAGCAGCCAAGAATTCGGGGGGAAAGAGACCCAGTACTTC. Residues: CASSQEFGGKETQYF.

In this sample, this clone turned up once. The chain's CDR3 is CASSLVPWASRRSTDTQYF. As DNA, the CDR3 is TGTGCCAGCAGCTTGGTCCCGTGGGCCTCCAGGAGGAGCACAGATACGCAGTATTTT. V is TRBV5-6 and J is TRBJ2-3, with D perhaps matching TRBD2 (5 bases). The germline gives CDR1 SGHDT, CDR2 YYEEEE. V lost 0 bases and J 0 bases, leaving 20 bases between the germline ends. This CDR3 is 19 amino acids long.

V usage is TRBV19 and J usage is TRBJ1-2; 9 positions match TRBD1. Unmatched junction bases numbered 9, after V lost 7 bases and J lost 0 bases. CDR1 LNHDA and CDR2 SQIVND come from the germline V gene (reference sequence). The CDR3 extends over 16 amino acids. CDR3 in amino acids: CASTDRQGVTNYGYTF. As DNA, the CDR3 is TGTGCCAGTACAGATCGACAGGGGGTTACTAACTATGGCTACACCTTC.

The CDR3 protein is CAISESLATSNHNEKLFF. DNA for the CDR3: TGTGCCATCAGTGAGTCTTTGGCCACGTCAAACCATAATGAAAAACTGTTTTTT. V and J are TRBV10-3 and TRBJ1-4, with D hard to call. This CDR3 spans 18 amino acids. V lost 0 bases and J 4 bases, leaving 18 bases between the germline ends. The germline V gene encodes CDR1 ENHRY and CDR2 SYGVKD.

The rearrangement uses TRBV6-8 and TRBJ1-1; weak D call: TRBD1 (6 bases). Trimming removed 7 bases at V and 1 base at J, with 28 bases between. The CDR3 loop spans 19 amino acids. Germline lookup yields CDR1 MNHGY and CDR2 SAAAGT. CDR3 sequence: CASTQGRDTTYSENTEAFF. CDR3 bases: TGTGCCAGCACCCAAGGCCGGGACACCACCTATTCAGAGAACACTGAAGCTTTCTTT.

V usage is TRBV7-9 and J usage is TRBJ2-2, with D tentatively TRBD2 (5 bases). V lost 5 bases and J lost 2, with 15 bases in between. This CDR3 is 16 amino acids long. The germline gives CDR1 SEHNR, CDR2 FQNEAQ (reference sequence). CDR3 residues: CASSPWGAYNTGELFF. CDR3 nucleotide sequence: TGTGCCAGCAGCCCTTGGGGAGCTTATAACACCGGGGAGCTGTTTTTT.

The chain carries TRBV7-2 and TRBJ1-5; D not resolved. Germline CDR1 SGHTA, CDR2 FQGNSA. There are 14 residues in the CDR3. V lost 1 base and J lost 7, with 11 bases in between. Here the CDR3 DNA reads TGTGCCAGCAGCTTAGGGGTTTCCGGGCAGCCCCAGCATTTT. Amino acids: CASSLGVSGQPQHF.

This chain joins TRBV19 and TRBJ1-4, with D tentatively TRBD1 (5 bases). The CDR3 has 15 residues. V gave up 6 bases and J gave up 5 bases, with 16 bases separating them. Germline CDR1 is LNHDA and CDR2 is SQIVND (reference sequence). CDR3 protein: CASSPYWGRNEKLFF. The CDR3 coding sequence is TGTGCCAGTAGCCCCTACTGGGGCCGGAATGAAAAACTGTTTTTT.

The chain joins TRBV5-1 to TRBJ2-3, with D perhaps TRBD2 (6 bases). The CDR3 covers 13 residues. Germline lookup yields CDR1 SGHRS and CDR2 YFSETQ. Trimming took 6 bases from V and 5 from J, leaving 13 bases between them. In DNA form, the CDR3 reads TGCGCCAGCACCCAACTAGCTGGAGATACGCAGTATTTT. It is translated as CASTQLAGDTQYF.

This chain uses TRBV16 with TRBJ1-3, with D possibly being TRBD1 (5 bases). The CDR3 consists of 16 residues. CDR1 and CDR2 from the germline V gene are KGHSY and FQNENV. The V gene lost 1 base and the J gene lost 1 base, with 11 bases spanning the gap. CDR3 in amino acids: CASSQLGLQSGNTIYF. The CDR3 coding sequence is TGTGCCAGCAGCCAATTGGGACTCCAGTCTGGAAACACCATATATTTT. Looking up the rest from reference TRBV16 and TRBJ1-3 gives the full variable domain: GEEVAQTPKHLVRGEGQKAKLYCAPIKGHSYVFWYQQVLKNEFKFLISFQNENVFDETGMPKERFSAKCLPNSPCSLEIQATKLEDSAVYFCASSQLGLQSGNTIYFGEGSWLTVV.

The rearrangement uses TRBV7-9 and TRBJ1-6; D is perhaps TRBD1 (5 bases). The CDR3 is made up of 15 amino acids. Trimming stripped 1 base from V and 5 bases from J, with 9 bases between. Germline assignment: CDR1 SEHNR and CDR2 FQNEAQ (reference sequence). This CDR3 reads CASSLEGYNNSPLHF. In DNA form, the CDR3 reads TGTGCCAGCAGCTTAGAGGGGTATAATAATTCACCCCTCCACTTT.

This sequence joins TRBV18 and TRBJ1-4, with 9 positions matching TRBD1. V shed 3 bases and J 1 base; nucleotides not matched to a gene: 3. This CDR3 is 16 amino acids long. CDR1 is KGHSH and CDR2 is LQKENI in the germline V gene. As DNA, the CDR3 is TGTGCCAGCTCACCTAAGGACAGGGGAACTAATGAAAAACTGTTTTTT. Translating gives CASSPKDRGTNEKLFF.

This clone has only a few counts. The chain has TRBV12-5 and TRBJ1-5; D uncertain. The germline V and J ends were trimmed by 1 base and 0 bases, with 7 bases remaining between them. The CDR3 consists of 15 residues. CDR1 is LGHNT and CDR2 is FRNRAP in the germline V gene. The CDR3: CASGLGRNSNQPQHF. CDR3 nucleotide sequence: TGTGCTAGTGGTTTGGGGAGAAATAGCAATCAGCCCCAGCATTTT.

The chain recombines TRBV3-1 (or the pseudogene TRBV3-2) with TRBJ2-1; TRBD2 aligns across 7 bases. V gave up 1 base and J gave up 14 bases; unmatched junction bases: 8. The length of the CDR3 is 13 residues. Germline CDR1 and CDR2: LGHDT and YNNKEL (reference sequence). CDR3 DNA: TGTGCCAGCAGCCAAGGTAACGGGGGGAGGAAGTTCTTC. Translation gives CASSQGNGGRKFF.

The chain recombines TRBV14 with TRBJ2-5; TRBD1 might be the D (5 bases). Germline lookup yields CDR1 SGHDN and CDR2 FVKESK. There are 15 residues in the CDR3. V was pared by 2 bases and J by 0 bases, with 10 bases between. The CDR3 loop is CASSQIRAHQETQYF. In nucleotides, the CDR3 is TGTGCCAGCAGCCAAATCAGGGCCCACCAAGAGACCCAGTACTTC.

The chain has TRBV19 and TRBJ2-1; 15 bases map to TRBD2. This CDR3 comprises 15 residues. V was clipped by 7 bases and J by 13 bases; unmatched bases: 11. The germline gives CDR1 LNHDA, CDR2 SQIVND (reference sequence). The CDR3 DNA sequence: TGTGCCAGTATAGACCGGACTAGCGGGGGGGCAGGCCAGTTCTTC. Translating it yields CASIDRTSGGAGQFF.

The rearrangement joins TRBV6-5 to TRBJ1-2; 8 bases fit TRBD1. The CDR3 loop spans 15 amino acids. The ends lost 6 bases at V and 3 bases at J; junction bases unmatched: 9. The germline CDR1 and CDR2 sequences are MNHEY and SVGAGI. The DNA of the CDR3 is TGTGCCAGCAGGATTACCCCGACAGGGGACTATGGCTACACCTTC. Residues: CASRITPTGDYGYTF.

This sequence joins TRBV6-5 and TRBJ2-2; TRBD1 matches 9 bases. V trimming: 7 bases; J trimming: 4 bases; junction bases outside the gene matches: 7. Germline V gene lookup returns CDR1 MNHEY and CDR2 SVGAGI. The CDR3 loop spans 15 amino acids. The CDR3 spells CASTPDRGSTGELFF. Written as DNA, the CDR3 is TGTGCCAGCACCCCCGACAGGGGGTCCACCGGGGAGCTGTTTTTT.

This clone came up a few times. The rearrangement uses TRBV4-2 and TRBJ2-2; D is possibly TRBD2 (5 bases). V lost 5 bases and J lost 0, with 13 bases in between. This CDR3 region has 16 residues. Germline CDR1 reads LGHNA; CDR2 reads YNFKEQ. CDR3 nucleotides: TGTGCCAGCAGCAAACGGACTTCCGCGAACACCGGGGAGCTGTTTTTT. Encoded protein: CASSKRTSANTGELFF.